This is a list of T cell receptor beta chains from one sample in a study of PD-1 blockade in classical Hodgkin lymphoma. Using immunoSEQ multiplex PCR, the repertoire was profiled, and TCRdb retains in-frame clones only, with some absent. Of about 54,000 clones in the sample, approximately 90% were seen once. The specimen was peripheral blood mononuclear cells (PBMCs), collected before the second cycle of nivolumab. These receptor sequences come from a human donor with classical Hodgkin lymphoma. Both conserved end residues are part of each CDR3. D genes are given only for firm matches. Size tells how often a clone was seen (once, few, many) or the class of an expanded clone, and some rows leave it out.

v_gene	j_gene	abundance	d_gene	len	CDR3nt	CDR3aa
TRBV5-6	TRBJ2-7	NA	TRBD1	14	TGTGCCAGCAGCTTGGGGACAGGGGGCAGGGGGCAGTACTTC	CASSLGTGGRGQYF
TRBV19	TRBJ2-5	NA	TRBD1	14	TGTGCCAGTAGTATCCGACAGGGACCAGAGACCCAGTACTTC	CASSIRQGPETQYF
TRBV11-3	TRBJ2-1	NA	NA	15	TGTGCCAGCAGCTTAGTGGGGAGCTCCTACAATGAGCAGTTCTTC	CASSLVGSSYNEQFF
TRBV5-1	TRBJ2-7	NA	TRBD1	14	TGCGCCAGCAGCTTGTGGCCAGGGGGCTACGAGCAGTACTTC	CASSLWPGGYEQYF
TRBV5-1	TRBJ2-2	NA	NA	15	TGCGCCAGCAGCTTGGCCCAGGGAGGCCCCGGGGAGCTGTTTTTT	CASSLAQGGPGELFF
TRBV19	TRBJ2-2	NA	NA	15	TGTGCCAGTAGGGAGACTGGGGGTGGCACCGGGGAGCTGTTTTTT	CASRETGGGTGELFF
TRBV6-5	TRBJ1-5	NA	NA	14	TGTGCCAGCAGCCTGGACCGCGCCAATCAGCCCCAGCATTTT	CASSLDRANQPQHF
TRBV19	TRBJ2-3	NA	NA	16	TGTGCCAGTAGTATGAGCGACAGTTCTAGCACAGATACGCAGTATTTT	CASSMSDSSSTDTQYF
TRBV14	TRBJ2-3	NA	TRBD1	16	TGTGCCAGCAGCCAGGGGGCAGGGGGCGTCCCAGATACGCAGTATTTT	CASSQGAGGVPDTQYF
TRBV7-9	TRBJ2-6	NA	NA	13	TGTGCCGGAGGGGCCTCTGGGGCCAACGTCCTGACTTTC	CAGGASGANVLTF
TRBV4-1	TRBJ1-4	NA	NA	15	TGCGCCAGCAGCCAAGGTTGGCTCCCTAATGAAAAACTGTTTTTT	CASSQGWLPNEKLFF
TRBV19	TRBJ2-1	once	NA	17	TGTGCCAGTAGCAGTCGTAGCGCCACGGGCTCCTACAATGAGCAGTTCTTC	CASSSRSATGSYNEQFF
TRBV5-4	TRBJ2-4	once	TRBD2	14	TGTGCCAGCAGCTCACTCAGGGAGGGAAACATTCAGTACTTC	CASSSLREGNIQYF
TRBV28	TRBJ2-7	NA	NA	15	TGTGCCAGCAGTTGGGGACAATCTGGCGCCTACGAGCAGTACTTC	CASSWGQSGAYEQYF
TRBV7-9	TRBJ2-7	NA	NA	13	TGTGCCAGCAGCGAAAGGGCCGATTACGAGCAGTACTTC	CASSERADYEQYF
TRBV6-1	TRBJ2-5	NA	TRBD1	16	TGTGCCAGCAGTGCTGCCGGGACAGGGTTAAAAGAGACCCAGTACTTC	CASSAAGTGLKETQYF
TRBV10-3	TRBJ1-2	NA	NA	12	TGTGCCATCAGCCTAGGGGGGGATGGCTACACCTTC	CAISLGGDGYTF
TRBV7-6	TRBJ2-1	NA	NA	20	TGTGCCAGCAGCCCATCCCGCCGGGACATCGGACTAGTATCCTACAATGAGCAGTTCTTC	CASSPSRRDIGLVSYNEQFF
TRBV4-2	TRBJ1-4	once	NA	15	TGTGCCAGCAGCCAGTACACCCGCGCCTGGGAAAAACTGTTTTTT	CASSQYTRAWEKLFF
TRBV2	TRBJ2-2	NA	TRBD1	18	TGTGCCAGCATTCGGGACAGGTACCGTGAGGCAAACACCGGGGAGCTGTTTTTT	CASIRDRYREANTGELFF
TRBV7-3	TRBJ1-1	NA	TRBD1	15	TGTGCCAGCAGCTCGACAGGGCGGGGGCAAGTAGGAGCTTTCTTT	CASSSTGRGQVGAFF
TRBV5-4	TRBJ2-2	NA	NA	15	TGTGCCAGCGGAGGCGGGACGGCGAACACCGGGGAGCTGTTTTTT	CASGGGTANTGELFF
TRBV6-5	TRBJ2-7	NA	NA	13	TGTGCCAGCAGCTATAAGACCCGTTACGAGCAGTACTTC	CASSYKTRYEQYF
TRBV27	TRBJ2-7	NA	TRBD2	15	TGTGCCAGCAGTAATGGACTAGCGGGGGTTTACGAGCAGTACTTC	CASSNGLAGVYEQYF
TRBV7-8	TRBJ2-1	NA	TRBD2	16	TGTGCCAGCAGCTCCCGGCTAGCGGGAGGATGGAATGAGCAGTTCTTC	CASSSRLAGGWNEQFF
TRBV2	TRBJ2-7	NA	NA	12	TGTGCCAGCAGAGGGGATTCCTACGAGCAGTACTTC	CASRGDSYEQYF